Following are 25 T cell receptor beta chains from one sample sequenced in a study of OX40 agonist ivuxolimab in advanced cancers. Using immunoSEQ multiplex PCR, the repertoire was profiled, and TCRdb retains in-frame clones only, with some absent. This table holds about 50,000 clones, 70% to 80% found once. Sequencing was performed on CD4+ or CD8+ T cells sorted from blood, taken in a trial of the OX40 agonist ivuxolimab. The source is an adult with an advanced solid tumor such as melanoma, head and neck, liver or kidney cancer.

The V call is TRBV2, the J call TRBJ2-3; 12 bases map to TRBD2. Germline loops: CDR1 SNHLY, CDR2 FYNNEI. The CDR3 spans 16 residues. The ends lost 2 bases at V and 4 bases at J; junction bases unmatched: 4. CDR3: CASSERLAGGADTQYF. CDR3 nucleotide sequence: TGTGCCAGCAGTGAAAGGCTAGCGGGAGGGGCAGATACGCAGTATTTT. The full variable domain, in which reference TRBV2 and TRBJ2-3 provide the parts outside the CDR3, is EPEVTQTPSHQVTQMGQEVILRCVPISNHLYFYWYRQILGQKVEFLVSFYNNEISEKSEIFDDQFSVERPDGSNFTLKIRSTKLEDSAMYFCASSERLAGGADTQYFGPGTRLTVL.

The V call is TRBV19, the J call TRBJ2-2; TRBD2 matches 7 bases. The CDR3 contains 14 residues. Trimming at V came to 7 bases and at J to 5 bases, leaving 7 bases not matched to a gene. Germline V lookup: CDR1 LNHDA, CDR2 SQIVND (reference sequence). This CDR3 reads CASTRTSWTGELFF. As DNA, the CDR3 is TGTGCCAGTACACGGACTAGTTGGACCGGGGAGCTGTTTTTT.

The chain employs TRBV4-3 and TRBJ2-1; TRBD2 matches at 7 bases. Germline V lookup: CDR1 LGHNA, CDR2 YSLEER. The junction had 9 bases not matched to a gene; V was cut back by 1 base and J by 6 bases. The CDR3 is made up of 16 amino acids. The CDR3 DNA reads TGCGCCAGCAGCCAAGCCCCAGCGGGGCCTTTCAATGAGCAGTTCTTC. This sequence encodes CASSQAPAGPFNEQFF.

The CDR3 nucleotides read TGCGCCAGCAGCCCTGGACAGGGTTGTATAGATACGCAGTATTTT. Protein sequence: CASSPGQGCIDTQYF. The V and J genes are TRBV23-1 and TRBJ2-3; TRBD1 aligns across 8 bases. TRBV23-1 is classed as an ORF, of uncertain function. Trimming cost V 6 bases and J 5 bases; bases outside gene matches: 10. This CDR3 spans 15 amino acids.

The J gene is TRBJ2-7, the V gene TRBV6-4; tentatively, D is TRBD1 (5 bases). CDR3 size: 17 residues. Per germline, CDR1 MRHNA and CDR2 SNTAGT. V lost 4 bases and J lost 2, with 21 bases in between. The CDR3: CASSGSDRALLAYEQYF. Written as DNA, the CDR3 is TGTGCCAGCAGTGGATCCGACAGAGCTCTCTTAGCCTACGAGCAGTACTTC.

The chain has TRBV6-4 and TRBJ1-6, with D tentatively TRBD1 (5 bases). Germline V gene data show CDR1 as MRHNA and CDR2 as SNTAGT. Trimming took off 2 bases at V and 7 bases at J, with 9 bases between the two ends. CDR3 length: 14 residues. The CDR3 DNA follows: TGTGCCAGCAGTGACCAGGGCGGCAATTCACCCCTCCACTTT. It is translated as CASSDQGGNSPLHF.

The rearrangement links TRBV7-2 to TRBJ2-7; the D gene could be TRBD1 or TRBD2 (7 bases each). The CDR3 runs to 14 residues. Germline assignment: CDR1 SGHTA and CDR2 FQGNSA. Trimming pared 7 bases from V and 1 base from J, leaving 14 bases between. The DNA for the CDR3 is TGTGCCAGCACCTCAGGGGGGGGATCCTACGAGCAGTACTTC. It yields the protein CASTSGGGSYEQYF.

The chain joins TRBV9 to TRBJ2-1; perhaps D is TRBD1 or TRBD2 (5 bases each). Germline CDR1 SGDLS, CDR2 YYNGEE. Trimming pared 3 bases from V and 0 bases from J, leaving 10 bases between. CDR3 length equals 15 residues. DNA of the CDR3: TGTGCCAGCAGCGGGGGGAAGAGCTCCTACAATGAGCAGTTCTTC. Encoded protein: CASSGGKSSYNEQFF.

On this clone: This sample includes further DNA sequences coding for the same CDR3. The gene calls are TRBV19 and TRBJ2-2; perhaps TRBD1 as D (6 bases). Germline V gives CDR1 LNHDA, CDR2 SQIVND (reference sequence). The V and J ends lost 5 bases and 0 bases respectively, with 10 bases between them. The CDR3 runs to 15 residues. CDR3 region: CASSYRVANTGELFF. As DNA, the CDR3 is TGTGCCAGTAGTTACAGGGTCGCGAACACCGGGGAGCTGTTTTTT.

The CDR3 region is CASSPSGTDYEQYF. The CDR3 DNA reads TGTGCCAGCAGTCCGAGCGGGACGGACTACGAGCAGTACTTC. The rearrangement links TRBV6-5 to TRBJ2-7; 7 bases fit TRBD2. This CDR3 spans 14 amino acids. Per the germline V gene, CDR1 is MNHEY and CDR2 is SVGAGI. The ends lost 5 bases at V and 3 bases at J; junction bases unmatched: 7.

This chain links TRBV7-7 with TRBJ2-7; D ambiguous. CDR3 size: 13 residues. Trimming cost V 0 bases and J 7 bases, with 10 bases left between them. Germline CDR1 and CDR2: SSHAT and FNYEAQ (reference sequence). CDR3 sequence (DNA): TGTGCCAGCAGCTTAGCAGGGTCTGGAGAGCAGTACTTC. It encodes CASSLAGSGEQYF.

The chain employs TRBV7-2 and TRBJ2-5; D is possibly TRBD2 (6 bases). CDR3 length equals 13 residues. V lost 4 bases and J lost 2, with 8 bases in between. The germline gives CDR1 SGHTA, CDR2 FQGNSA. The CDR3 DNA sequence: TGTGCCAGCAGCTGGACTAAACAAGAGACCCAGTACTTC. Protein: CASSWTKQETQYF.

V and J are TRBV5-1 and TRBJ1-2; 10 bases match TRBD1. The CDR3 runs 14 residues. CDR1 is SGHRS and CDR2 is YFSETQ in the germline V gene. V lost 5 bases to trimming and J lost 4 bases; unmatched junction nucleotides: 5. CDR3 coding DNA: TGCGCCAGCAGACCCGGGACAGGGGTCTATGGCTACACCTTC. It specifies CASRPGTGVYGYTF.

The V call is TRBV21-1, the J call TRBJ2-7; TRBD1 is taken as the D call from the table, unchecked against the DNA. TRBV21-1 is a documented pseudogene. The CDR3 has 16 amino acids. The CDR3 DNA follows: TGTGCCAGCAGCAAGGACCCTGGACAGCACTCCTACGAGCAGTACTTC. Encoded protein: CASSKDPGQHSYEQYF.

The J gene is TRBJ1-2, the V gene TRBV2, with D possibly being TRBD1 (6 bases). Looked up from germline, CDR1 is SNHLY and CDR2 is FYNNEI. CDR3 length: 17 amino acids. V lost 0 bases and J 4 bases, leaving 18 bases between the germline ends. CDR3 residues: CASSEAGGGAVIYGYTF. The DNA for the CDR3 is TGTGCCAGCAGTGAAGCCGGTGGGGGGGCGGTGATCTATGGCTACACCTTC.

This clone appeared a few times. The chain carries TRBV19 and TRBJ1-5; the match to TRBD1 covers 8 bases. The CDR3 covers 15 residues. Germline V gives CDR1 LNHDA, CDR2 SQIVND (reference sequence). Trimming took 9 bases from V and 5 from J; bases not matched to a gene: 12. The CDR3 reads CASTWTGTIDQPQHF. CDR3 DNA sequence: TGTGCCAGCACATGGACAGGGACAATCGATCAGCCCCAGCATTTT. Full variable domain (rest looked up from reference TRBV19 and TRBJ1-5): DGGITQSPKYLFRKEGQNVTLSCEQNLNHDAMYWYRQDPGQGLRLIYYSQIVNDFQKGDIAEGYSVSREKKESFPLTVTSAQKNPTAFYLCASTWTGTIDQPQHFGDGTRLSIL.

This chain joins TRBV18 and TRBJ1-1; no clear D. V lost 2 bases, J lost 10 bases, and 8 bases lay in between. The CDR3 is made up of 11 amino acids. The germline CDR1 and CDR2 sequences are KGHSH and LQKENI. CDR3 DNA sequence: TGTGCCAGCTCACCAAGTTCGGTAGCTTTCTTT. Its protein is CASSPSSVAFF.

The V gene is TRBV11-2, the J gene TRBJ1-6; D is ambiguous. The CDR3 length is 14 residues. Germline V gene data show CDR1 as SGHAT and CDR2 as FQNNGV. V shed 2 bases and J shed 7 bases, with 9 bases lying between them. CDR3 nucleotide sequence: TGTGCCAGCAGCTTACAGCCAGGAAATTCACCCCTCCACTTT. This codes for CASSLQPGNSPLHF.

The chain is built from TRBV7-9 and TRBJ1-1; no clear D gene. The CDR3 has 13 amino acids. In germline, CDR1 is SEHNR, CDR2 FQNEAQ (reference sequence). The V end lost 6 bases, the J end lost 1 base, and 9 bases lay between the germline ends. The DNA for the CDR3 is TGTGCCAGCAGGCCGGACTCGAACACTGAAGCTTTCTTT. Protein: CASRPDSNTEAFF.

Notes on this clone: The sample contains more than one DNA sequence encoding this CDR3. The chain links TRBV30 to TRBJ1-5; the D is unclear. The CDR3 spans 13 residues. Between the trimmed V and J ends, which lost 1 base and 1 base, there was a span of 5 bases. Germline V gives CDR1 GTSNPN, CDR2 SVGIG (reference sequence). CDR3 protein: CAWSADSNQPQHF. The CDR3 nucleotides read TGTGCCTGGAGTGCAGACAGCAATCAGCCCCAGCATTTT.

This clone occurred a few times. The chain links TRBV7-9 to TRBJ2-2; D tentatively reads TRBD1 or TRBD2 (5 bases each). There are 15 residues in the CDR3. Between the trimmed V and J ends, which lost 2 bases and 5 bases, there was a span of 12 bases. The germline V gene encodes CDR1 SEHNR and CDR2 FQNEAQ (reference sequence). DNA of the CDR3: TGTGCCAGCAGCTTATGGGGGAGTGGGACCGGGGAGCTGTTTTTT. Amino acid sequence: CASSLWGSGTGELFF.

This chain connects TRBV5-1 to TRBJ1-1; 7 nucleotides align to TRBD1. The germline CDR1 and CDR2 sequences are SGHRS and YFSETQ. This CDR3 comprises 14 residues. The junction had 4 bases not matched to a gene; V was cut back by 3 bases and J by 2 bases. In DNA, the CDR3 is TGCGCCAGCAGCTACAGGGGCCCCAACACTGAAGCTTTCTTT. As protein: CASSYRGPNTEAFF.

This sequence joins TRBV7-3 and TRBJ2-1; 11 positions agree with TRBD2. The length of the CDR3 is 16 residues. V trimming: 5 bases; J trimming: 3 bases; junction bases outside the gene matches: 6. The V gene's germline CDR1 is SGHTA and CDR2 FQGTGA. For the CDR3, the DNA is TGTGCCAGCAGCAAAACCGGGACTAGCGGCTACAATGAGCAGTTCTTC. It is translated as CASSKTGTSGYNEQFF.

This clone appeared once. V is TRBV18 and J is TRBJ2-3, with unresolved D. The CDR3 totals 12 residues. Trimming removed 3 bases from V and 6 bases from J, with 7 bases in between. Germline V lookup: CDR1 KGHSH, CDR2 LQKENI. As DNA, the CDR3 is TGTGCCAGCTCACCGACCCCGGATACGCAGTATTTT. This translates into CASSPTPDTQYF.

The chain combines TRBV27 with TRBJ1-2, with 10 bases fitting TRBD1. The germline V gene has CDR1 MNHEY and CDR2 SMNVEV (reference sequence). After removal of 5 bases from V and 3 bases from J, the junction contained 0 bases not matched to a gene. This CDR3 is 13 amino acids long. CDR3 region: CASSGQGDYGYTF. CDR3 nucleotides: TGTGCCAGCAGTGGACAGGGGGACTATGGCTACACCTTC.